Presented here are 30 T cell receptor beta chains from one specimen sequenced in a study of radiotherapy plus CTLA-4 blockade in lung cancer. Here immunoSEQ multiplex PCR was the method, and the copy in TCRdb shows in-frame clones only, minus some. The sample comprises 20,000 to 25,000 clones, 60% to 75% of which are singletons, and roughly 3.3% rests with the top ten. The material sequenced was peripheral blood, taken from a patient treated with radiotherapy plus ipilimumab. These receptors were taken from a human donor with non-small cell lung cancer whose response to radiotherapy plus ipilimumab could not be evaluated.

The chain couples TRBV7-9 to TRBJ1-3, with TRBD1 as a possible D gene (6 bases). Trimming removed 7 bases at V and 0 bases at J, with 10 bases between. Looked up from germline, CDR1 is SEHNR and CDR2 is FQNEAQ (reference sequence). The CDR3 contains 14 residues. CDR3 DNA: TGTGCCAGCAATACAGGGAGCTCTGGAAACACCATATATTTT. Its translation: CASNTGSSGNTIYF.

This clone occurred a few times. V gene TRBV19 combines with J gene TRBJ1-5; D gene ambiguous. V was shortened by 10 bases and J by 8 bases, with 21 bases between the two germline ends. The CDR3 covers 14 residues. Germline V gene sequence: CDR1 LNHDA, CDR2 SQIVND (reference sequence). In DNA, the CDR3 is TGTGCCACCCGGACTAGGGCCCGTGAGAAGCCCCAGCATTTT. Protein: CATRTRAREKPQHF.

The chain carries TRBV5-6 and TRBJ2-7, with D possibly TRBD1 on 5 matching bases. The CDR3 is made up of 13 amino acids. Germline assignment: CDR1 SGHDT and CDR2 YYEEEE. The V gene lost 0 bases and the J gene lost 7 bases, with 11 bases spanning the gap. Here the CDR3 DNA reads TGTGCCAGCAGCTTGGTAGGGGCTAAAGAGCAGTACTTC. Its translation is CASSLVGAKEQYF.

J is TRBJ1-5 and V is TRBV6-1, with D hard to call. Trimming stripped 8 bases from V and 11 bases from J, with 16 bases between. Germline CDR1 MNHNS, CDR2 SASEGT. CDR3 length equals 12 residues. The CDR3 bases are TGTGCCAGCTTGACATCCTCTTCGGCCCAGCATTTT. Its protein product is CASLTSSSAQHF.

The chain is built from TRBV4-1 and TRBJ2-7, with 10 bases fitting TRBD2. Per the germline V gene, CDR1 is MGHRA and CDR2 is YSYEKL. J lost 0 bases, V lost 0 bases, and 5 bases had no gene match. This CDR3 spans 17 amino acids. The CDR3 nucleotides read TGCGCCAGCAGCCAAGATACCGGGACTAGCGTCTCCTACGAGCAGTACTTC. Amino acids: CASSQDTGTSVSYEQYF.

This chain joins TRBV5-1 and TRBJ2-5, with TRBD2 matching over 8 bases. This CDR3 region has 14 residues. After removal of 4 bases from V and 3 bases from J, the junction contained 5 bases not matched to a gene. Germline values: CDR1 SGHRS, CDR2 YFSETQ. CDR3 sequence reads: CASSEQTSEETQYF. CDR3 nucleotide sequence: TGCGCCAGCAGCGAACAGACTAGCGAAGAGACCCAGTACTTC. Supplemented by reference TRBV5-1 and TRBJ2-5, the full variable domain reads KAGVTQTPRYLIKTRGQQVTLSCSPISGHRSVSWYQQTPGQGLQFLFEYFSETQRNKGNFPGRFSGRQFSNSRSEMNVSTLELGDSALYLCASSEQTSEETQYFGPGTRLLVL.

The V call is TRBV5-4, the J call TRBJ1-1; 8 positions agree with TRBD1. With 4 bases clipped from V and 8 bases from J, the junction kept 10 bases outside the gene matches. CDR3 length equals 14 residues. Germline V CDR1 and CDR2: SGHNT, YYREEE (reference sequence). The CDR3 DNA reads as TGTGCCAGCAGCAGACATAACCGGGACAGGGAAGCTTTCTTT. It codes for CASSRHNRDREAFF.

The chain is built from TRBV19 and TRBJ1-1; TRBD1 matches at 11 bases. CDR1 and CDR2 (germline): LNHDA, SQIVND (reference sequence). V dropped 5 bases and J dropped 6; count of bases not matched to a gene: 8. The length of the CDR3 is 15 residues. Written as DNA, the CDR3 is TGTGCCAGTAGTCCAGGACAGGGGGCGGTATCTGAAGCTTTCTTT. It codes for CASSPGQGAVSEAFF.

CDR3 in DNA: TGCGCCAGCAGCTGGGGACAGGGTCCAGCGGGAAAACTGTTTTTT. Residues: CASSWGQGPAGKLFF. The V gene is TRBV5-1, the J gene TRBJ1-4; TRBD1 agrees at 9 bases. Germline trimming cut 3 bases from V and 10 bases from J; bases unmatched to any gene: 10. CDR1 is SGHRS and CDR2 is YFSETQ in the germline V gene. This CDR3 region has 15 residues.

This clone was seen more than once but under ten times. This rearrangement joins TRBV19 to TRBJ2-1, with 12 positions matching TRBD2. Germline trimming cut 2 bases from V and 3 bases from J; bases unmatched to any gene: 2. CDR1 is LNHDA and CDR2 is SQIVND in the germline V gene (reference sequence). CDR3 length equals 16 residues. The chain's CDR3 is CASSITSGGIYNEQFF. DNA for the CDR3: TGTGCCAGTAGTATAACTAGCGGGGGGATCTACAATGAGCAGTTCTTC.

The chain uses TRBV11-2 and TRBJ2-5, with unresolved D. The CDR3 sequence is 13 residues long. With 1 base removed from V and 5 bases from J, the gap between germline ends came to 8 bases. CDR1 is SGHAT and CDR2 is FQNNGV in the germline V gene. The chain's CDR3 is CASSLVARETQYF. CDR3 DNA sequence: TGTGCCAGCAGCTTAGTTGCGAGGGAGACCCAGTACTTC.

The chain employs TRBV9 and TRBJ2-2, with D tentatively TRBD2 (6 bases). Germline-derived CDR1 and CDR2 are SGDLS and YYNGEE. The CDR3 spans 15 residues. Trimming removed 0 bases from V and 3 bases from J, with 9 bases in between. The CDR3 DNA reads as TGTGCCAGCAGCGTAGCGGGAGACCACACCGGGGAGCTGTTTTTT. It translates to CASSVAGDHTGELFF.

The chain has TRBV19 and TRBJ1-5; tentatively, D is TRBD1 (5 bases). The CDR3 spans 13 residues. Germline lookup yields CDR1 LNHDA and CDR2 SQIVND (reference sequence). The V and J ends lost 3 bases and 5 bases respectively, with 8 bases between them. The DNA for the CDR3 is TGTGCCAGTAGTATTCGGGGGGATCAGCCCCAGCATTTT. It yields the protein CASSIRGDQPQHF.

This clone was observed a few times. The gene calls are TRBV5-1 and TRBJ2-5; perhaps TRBD1 as D (6 bases). Per the germline V gene, CDR1 is SGHRS and CDR2 is YFSETQ. The CDR3 has 15 residues. Trimming cost V 4 bases and J 1 base, with 14 bases left between them. In nucleotides, the CDR3 is TGCGCCAGCAGCAAACAGGGCCCGGGCCAAGAGACCCAGTACTTC. Its protein is CASSKQGPGQETQYF. Combining the CDR3 with reference TRBV5-1 and TRBJ2-5 gives the whole variable domain KAGVTQTPRYLIKTRGQQVTLSCSPISGHRSVSWYQQTPGQGLQFLFEYFSETQRNKGNFPGRFSGRQFSNSRSEMNVSTLELGDSALYLCASSKQGPGQETQYFGPGTRLLVL.

This clone has just a few counts. The genes are TRBV19 and TRBJ1-4; D perhaps matches TRBD1 (5 bases). Per the germline V gene, CDR1 is LNHDA and CDR2 is SQIVND (reference sequence). The length of the CDR3 is 14 residues. Trimming shortened V by 5 bases and J by 4 bases, and 11 bases separated the two germline ends. CDR3 DNA: TGTGCCAGTAGTTCCACAGGACGTAATGAAAAACTGTTTTTT. Translation gives CASSSTGRNEKLFF.

The V gene is TRBV7-9, the J gene TRBJ2-5, with 7 nucleotides matching TRBD1. V lost 5 bases, J lost 2 bases, and 8 bases stayed unmatched. The CDR3 contains 15 residues. Germline CDR1 SEHNR, CDR2 FQNEAQ (reference sequence). CDR3 bases: TGTGCCAGCAGCCAGAAAGGGACAGCGCAAGAGACCCAGTACTTC. Protein: CASSQKGTAQETQYF.

This chain uses TRBV6-5 with TRBJ1-2; D is perhaps TRBD1 (6 bases). Germline loops: CDR1 MNHEY, CDR2 SVGAGI. V was clipped by 6 bases and J by 2 bases, with 13 bases between them. The CDR3 length is 14 residues. CDR3 protein: CASRRDTQNYGYTF. The CDR3 DNA is TGTGCCAGCAGAAGGGACACCCAGAACTATGGCTACACCTTC.

J is TRBJ2-2 and V is TRBV28; TRBD2 aligns across 10 bases. Germline CDR1 reads MDHEN; CDR2 reads SYDVKM. Losses at the gene ends were 2 bases for V and 5 bases for J; bases not matched to a gene: 11. The CDR3 has 18 amino acids. The CDR3 loop is CASSLISAGGPGTGELFF. CDR3 nucleotides: TGTGCCAGCAGTTTAATTTCAGCGGGAGGGCCGGGAACCGGGGAGCTGTTTTTT.

The genes are TRBV7-9 and TRBJ1-5; weak D call: TRBD1 (5 bases). Germline V gene sequence: CDR1 SEHNR, CDR2 FQNEAQ (reference sequence). The CDR3 totals 15 residues. The V end lost 4 bases, the J end lost 6 bases, and 16 bases lay between the germline ends. DNA of the CDR3: TGTGCCAGCAGCTGGGGGGAGGGTCTGGTTCAGCCCCAGCATTTT. This encodes CASSWGEGLVQPQHF.

The J gene is TRBJ2-1, the V gene TRBV7-7, with no clear D. Trimming cost V 2 bases and J 4 bases, with 6 bases left between them. The CDR3 runs to 13 residues. Germline CDR1 and CDR2: SSHAT and FNYEAQ (reference sequence). CDR3 in amino acids: CASSLRTYNEQFF. The DNA of the CDR3 is TGTGCCAGCAGCTTAAGAACTTACAATGAGCAGTTCTTC.

This clone has a handful of counts. The chain has TRBV30 and TRBJ1-2, with 8 bases identical to TRBD1. Trimming removed 4 bases from V and 2 bases from J; junction bases left unmatched: 9. The CDR3 consists of 15 residues. Germline CDR1 and CDR2: GTSNPN and SVGIG (reference sequence). The CDR3 coding sequence is TGTGCCTGGACCGCCCCGGACAGGGAAAACTATGGCTACACCTTC. Translation: CAWTAPDRENYGYTF.

The rearrangement links TRBV7-2 to TRBJ1-6; no firm D call. CDR1 is SGHTA and CDR2 is FQGNSA in the germline V gene. Trimming took off 4 bases at V and 8 bases at J, with 15 bases between the two ends. This CDR3 has 15 residues. The CDR3 sequence: CASSSRGSTDSPLHF. In nucleotides, the CDR3 is TGTGCCAGCAGCTCGAGAGGGTCCACGGATTCACCCCTCCACTTT.

This clone was seen a few times. In DNA form, the CDR3 reads TGTGCCAGCAGCCCCTCCGGGCAGGGTACGGTCTCTGGAAACACCATATATTTT. Protein sequence: CASSPSGQGTVSGNTIYF. This chain connects TRBV7-7 to TRBJ1-3; possible D gene TRBD1, 5 bases. The V end was cut by 5 bases, the J end by 0 bases, with 20 bases between. Germline V gene lookup returns CDR1 SSHAT and CDR2 FNYEAQ (reference sequence). The CDR3 has 18 amino acids.

The V and J genes are TRBV5-1 and TRBJ2-3, with 8 bases fitting TRBD2. Germline CDR1 reads SGHRS; CDR2 reads YFSETQ. The CDR3 is 14 residues long. The trim removed 6 bases at V and 0 bases at J, leaving 3 bases unmatched. DNA of the CDR3: TGCGCCAGCATCCGGGGGGGGAGCACAGATACGCAGTATTTT. It encodes CASIRGGSTDTQYF.

The chain links TRBV6-1 to TRBJ2-7; 12 nucleotides match TRBD2. This CDR3 has 14 amino acids. V dropped 9 bases and J dropped 9; count of bases not matched to a gene: 12. CDR1 MNHNS and CDR2 SASEGT come from the germline V gene. The CDR3 DNA reads TGTGCCAGTCTCTCGCTAGCGGGAGGGCGGTGGCAGTACTTC. Protein: CASLSLAGGRWQYF.

The rearrangement uses TRBV18 and TRBJ1-2; D gene uncertain. Germline CDR1 and CDR2: KGHSH and LQKENI. CDR3 length equals 16 residues. Deletions cut 3 bases from V and 5 bases from J, with 19 bases between. The CDR3: CASSPTSAAPGYGYTF. The CDR3, as DNA: TGTGCCAGCTCACCGACGTCGGCCGCCCCAGGTTATGGCTACACCTTC.

This clone was counted between two and nine times. CDR3 nucleotide sequence: TGTGCCAGCAGTTTACCTGGACAGGGGGGGACTGAAGCTTTCTTT. This encodes CASSLPGQGGTEAFF. The chain uses TRBV28 and TRBJ1-1; TRBD1 matches 10 bases. With V trimmed by 2 bases and J by 5 bases, 5 bases remained unmatched. The germline gives CDR1 MDHEN, CDR2 SYDVKM. This CDR3 is built from 15 residues.

The chain recombines TRBV7-2 with TRBJ2-5; D is perhaps TRBD2 (5 bases). This CDR3 has 15 residues. The germline gives CDR1 SGHTA, CDR2 FQGNSA. V lost 4 bases and J lost 5, with 17 bases in between. CDR3 region: CASSWNMGVMETQYF. The CDR3 nucleotides are TGTGCCAGCAGCTGGAACATGGGAGTGATGGAGACCCAGTACTTC.

This clone has a single count. The gene calls are TRBV18 and TRBJ1-1; TRBD1 matches 7 bases. Germline lookup yields CDR1 KGHSH and CDR2 LQKENI. The CDR3 length is 15 residues. Losses at the gene ends were 2 bases for V and 9 bases for J; bases not matched to a gene: 12. The CDR3 loop is CASSPKLAGGGQAFF. CDR3 sequence (DNA): TGTGCCAGCTCACCAAAACTCGCAGGGGGTGGTCAAGCTTTCTTT.

This clone is termed medium-sized. The chain joins TRBV5-1 to TRBJ1-1; D is perhaps TRBD1 (5 bases). Trimming stripped 3 bases from V and 4 bases from J, with 13 bases between. Germline V lookup: CDR1 SGHRS, CDR2 YFSETQ. This CDR3 region has 14 residues. The CDR3 loop is CASSSAVGGTEAFF. CDR3 DNA: TGCGCCAGCAGCTCGGCCGTCGGGGGCACTGAAGCTTTCTTT.